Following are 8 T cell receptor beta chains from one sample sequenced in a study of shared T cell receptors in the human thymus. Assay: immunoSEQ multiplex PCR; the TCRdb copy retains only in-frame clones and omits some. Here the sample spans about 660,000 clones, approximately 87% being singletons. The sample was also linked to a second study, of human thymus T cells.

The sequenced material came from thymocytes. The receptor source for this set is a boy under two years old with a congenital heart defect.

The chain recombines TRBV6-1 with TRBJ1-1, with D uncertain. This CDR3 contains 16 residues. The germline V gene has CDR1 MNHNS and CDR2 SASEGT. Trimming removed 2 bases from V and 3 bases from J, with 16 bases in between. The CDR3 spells CASSEPVTPWDTEAFF. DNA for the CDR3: TGTGCCAGCAGTGAACCAGTGACACCTTGGGACACTGAAGCTTTCTTT.

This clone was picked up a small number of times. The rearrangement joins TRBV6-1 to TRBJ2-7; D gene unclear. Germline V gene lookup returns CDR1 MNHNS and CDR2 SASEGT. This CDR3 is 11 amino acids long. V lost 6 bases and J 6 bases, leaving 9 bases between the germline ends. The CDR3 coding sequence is TGTGCCAGCAGACTTCAGGTCGAGCAGTACTTC. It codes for CASRLQVEQYF.

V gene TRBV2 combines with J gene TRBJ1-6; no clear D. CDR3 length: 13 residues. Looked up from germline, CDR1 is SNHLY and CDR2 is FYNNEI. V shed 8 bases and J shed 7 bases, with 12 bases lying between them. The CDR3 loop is CASRRTPNSPLHF. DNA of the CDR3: TGTGCCAGCCGTAGAACTCCCAATTCACCCCTCCACTTT.

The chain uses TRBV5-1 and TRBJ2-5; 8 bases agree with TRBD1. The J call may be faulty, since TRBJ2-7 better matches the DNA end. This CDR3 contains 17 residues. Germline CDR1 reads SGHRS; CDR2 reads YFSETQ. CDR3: CASSLRDRSPLLYEQYF. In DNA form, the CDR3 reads TGCGCCAGCAGCCTCCGGGACAGGTCCCCTCTCCTGTACGAGCAGTACTTC.

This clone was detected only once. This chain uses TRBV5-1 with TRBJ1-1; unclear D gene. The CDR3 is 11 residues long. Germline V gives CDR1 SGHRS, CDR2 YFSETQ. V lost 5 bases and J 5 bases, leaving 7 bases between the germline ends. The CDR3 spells CASREETEAFF. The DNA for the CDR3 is TGCGCCAGCAGAGAGGAGACTGAAGCTTTCTTT.

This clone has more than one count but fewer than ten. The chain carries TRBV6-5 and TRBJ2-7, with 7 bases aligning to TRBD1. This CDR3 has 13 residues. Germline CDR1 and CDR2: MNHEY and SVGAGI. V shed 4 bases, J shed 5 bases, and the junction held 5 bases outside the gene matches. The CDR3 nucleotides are TGTGCCAGCAGTTTGACAGGGACCCACGAGCAGTACTTC. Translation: CASSLTGTHEQYF.

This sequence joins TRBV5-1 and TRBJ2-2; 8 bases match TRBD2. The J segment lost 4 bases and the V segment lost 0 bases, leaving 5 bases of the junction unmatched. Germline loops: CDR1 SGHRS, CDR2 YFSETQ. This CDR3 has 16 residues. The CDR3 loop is CASSLVVAGTTGELFF. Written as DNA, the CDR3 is TGCGCCAGCAGCTTGGTGGTAGCGGGGACCACCGGGGAGCTGTTTTTT. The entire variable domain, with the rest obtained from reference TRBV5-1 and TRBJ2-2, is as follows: KAGVTQTPRYLIKTRGQQVTLSCSPISGHRSVSWYQQTPGQGLQFLFEYFSETQRNKGNFPGRFSGRQFSNSRSEMNVSTLELGDSALYLCASSLVVAGTTGELFFGEGSRLTVL.

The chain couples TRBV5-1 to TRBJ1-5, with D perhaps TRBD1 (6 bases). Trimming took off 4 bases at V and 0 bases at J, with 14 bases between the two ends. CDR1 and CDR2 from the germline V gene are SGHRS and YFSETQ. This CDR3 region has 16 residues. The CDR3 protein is CASSEGDINSNQPQHF. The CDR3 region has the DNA TGCGCCAGCAGCGAGGGGGACATCAATAGCAATCAGCCCCAGCATTTT.